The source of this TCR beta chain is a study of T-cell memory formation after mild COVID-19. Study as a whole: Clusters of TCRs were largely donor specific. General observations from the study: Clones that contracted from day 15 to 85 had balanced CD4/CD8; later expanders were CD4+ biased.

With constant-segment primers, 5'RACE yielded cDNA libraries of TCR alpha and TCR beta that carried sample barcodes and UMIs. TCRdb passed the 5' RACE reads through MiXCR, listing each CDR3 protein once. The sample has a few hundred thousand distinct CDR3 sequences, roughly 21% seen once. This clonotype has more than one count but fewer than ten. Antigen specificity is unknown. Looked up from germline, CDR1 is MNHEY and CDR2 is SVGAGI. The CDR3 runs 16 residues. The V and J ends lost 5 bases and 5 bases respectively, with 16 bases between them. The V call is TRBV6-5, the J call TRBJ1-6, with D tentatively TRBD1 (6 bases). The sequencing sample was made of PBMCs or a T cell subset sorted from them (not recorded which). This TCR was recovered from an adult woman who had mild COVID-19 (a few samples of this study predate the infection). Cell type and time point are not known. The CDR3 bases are TGTGCCAGCAGTCCGAAAACAGGGCGGGATAATTCACCCCTCCACTTT. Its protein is CASSPKTGRDNSPLHF.